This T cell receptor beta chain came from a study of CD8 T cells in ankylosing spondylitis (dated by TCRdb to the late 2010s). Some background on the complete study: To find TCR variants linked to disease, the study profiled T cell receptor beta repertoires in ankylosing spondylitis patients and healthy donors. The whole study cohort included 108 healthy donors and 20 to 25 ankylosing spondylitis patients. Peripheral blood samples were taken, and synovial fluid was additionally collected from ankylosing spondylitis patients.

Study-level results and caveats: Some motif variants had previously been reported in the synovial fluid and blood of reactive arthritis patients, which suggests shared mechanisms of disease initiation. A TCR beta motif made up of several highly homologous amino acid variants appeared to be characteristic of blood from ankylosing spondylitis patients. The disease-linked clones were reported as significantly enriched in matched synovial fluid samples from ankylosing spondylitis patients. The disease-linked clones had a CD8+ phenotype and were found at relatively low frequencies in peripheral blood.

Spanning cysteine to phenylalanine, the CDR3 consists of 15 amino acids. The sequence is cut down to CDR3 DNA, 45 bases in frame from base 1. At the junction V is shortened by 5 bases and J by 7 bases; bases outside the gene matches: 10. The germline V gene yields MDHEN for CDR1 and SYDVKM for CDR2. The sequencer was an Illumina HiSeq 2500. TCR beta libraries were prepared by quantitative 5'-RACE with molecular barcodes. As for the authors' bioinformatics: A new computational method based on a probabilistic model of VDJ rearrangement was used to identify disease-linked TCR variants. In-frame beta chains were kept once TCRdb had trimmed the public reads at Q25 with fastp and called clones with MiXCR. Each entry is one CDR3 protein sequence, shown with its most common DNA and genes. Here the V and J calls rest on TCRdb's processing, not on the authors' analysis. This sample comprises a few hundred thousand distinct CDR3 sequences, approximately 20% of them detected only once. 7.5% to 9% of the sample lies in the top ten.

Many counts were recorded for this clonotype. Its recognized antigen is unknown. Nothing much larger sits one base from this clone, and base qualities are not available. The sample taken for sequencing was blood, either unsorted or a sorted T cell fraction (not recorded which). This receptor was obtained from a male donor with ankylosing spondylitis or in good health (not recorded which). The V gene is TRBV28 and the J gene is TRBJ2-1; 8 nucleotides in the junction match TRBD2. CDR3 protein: CASSPYGGGRNEQFF. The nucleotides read TGTGCCAGCAGTCCGTACGGGGGCGGGAGGAATGAGCAGTTCTTC.